Below, one TCR beta chain is given with its context. In the study's own analysis: Amplification with reference gene primers provided the estimates of nucleated cell counts. The data were produced by immunoSEQ multiplex PCR, yet TCRdb's version contains in-frame clones alone and is incomplete. D and trimming come from the DNA, and the V and J calls and clone size come from that table. The sample yields more than 75,000 clones, around 89% seen once. The data stem from a study of blood T cell repertoires in COVID-19. As for the study in general: PBMCs, B-cell-depleted T cells, or T cells were the source of the cDNA or gDNA that made up the material.

One Seattle source followed patients from active infection through their disease course. The sample comprised peripheral blood. This clonotype was sampled from a man aged 45-65 years with COVID-19, enrolled during active disease.

The CDR3 reads CASTRRPGVGEQYF. The DNA of the CDR3 is TGTGCCAGCACCCGACGACCGGGAGTGGGCGAGCAGTACTTC. This chain joins TRBV27 and TRBJ2-7; tentative D call: TRBD2 (6 bases). V was pared by 7 bases and J by 6 bases, with 19 bases between. This CDR3 has 14 residues. Germline V gene lookup returns CDR1 MNHEY and CDR2 SMNVEV (reference sequence).